Listed below are T cell receptor beta chains from one sample, sequenced in a study of patients and donors after allogeneic stem cell transplantation. A single record per CDR3 protein comes from TCRdb applying MiXCR to the RT-PCR reads. The sample lists about a million distinct CDR3 sequences, about 20% occurring once. Sequenced: blood, either unsorted or a sorted T cell fraction (not recorded which). All receptors derive from a human donor who was either an allogeneic HSCT recipient or a stem cell or donor lymphocyte infusion donor (not recorded which). It is not recorded whose cells these are; they may come from a transplant donor. Both conserved end residues are part of each CDR3. The D gene is left open where the match is weak. Part of the rows lack a size; the others show once, few, many or a class for expanded clones.

TRBV30	TRBJ2-7	-	-	CAWSLRGYEQYF	TGTGCCTGGAGTCTGCGGGGCTACGAGCAGTACTTC
TRBV7-6	TRBJ2-1	TRBD2	few	CASSLGGATQRGGNEQFF	TGTGCCAGCAGCTTAGGAGGGGCTACGCAGCGGGGGGGCAATGAGCAGTTCTTC
TRBV5-1	TRBJ2-2	-	few	CASTFKDGTGELFF	TGCGCCAGCACTTTCAAGGACGGGACCGGGGAGCTGTTTTTT
TRBV5-6	TRBJ1-1	-	-	CASSLAKERNTEAFF	TGTGCCAGCAGCTTGGCTAAGGAGAGGAACACTGAAGCTTTCTTT
TRBV5-1	TRBJ1-1	-	-	CASSLGGTRGGEAFF	TGCGCCAGCAGCTTGGGAGGCACGCGGGGAGGTGAAGCTTTCTTT
TRBV4-1	TRBJ1-2	-	-	CASSFTRWRESYGYTF	TGCGCCAGCAGCTTCACAAGGTGGAGGGAGTCCTATGGCTACACCTTC
TRBV30	TRBJ1-1	-	few	CAWMVRASNTEAFF	TGTGCCTGGATGGTACGGGCCTCGAACACTGAAGCTTTCTTT
TRBV12-3/TRBV12-4	TRBJ1-3	-	-	CASSDGSSGNTIYF	TGTGCCAGCAGTGACGGCTCCTCTGGAAACACCATATATTTT
TRBV6-2/TRBV6-3	TRBJ1-5	TRBD1	few	CASSYTPTTGGASQPQHF	TGTGCCAGCAGTTACACACCGACTACAGGGGGCGCATCTCAGCCCCAGCATTTT
TRBV5-1	TRBJ2-1	TRBD1	-	CASSWTGGSHEQFF	TGCGCCAGCAGCTGGACAGGGGGCAGTCATGAGCAGTTCTTC
TRBV12-3/TRBV12-4	TRBJ2-7	-	-	CASGAGRYYEQYF	TGTGCCAGCGGGGCAGGGCGATACTACGAGCAGTACTTC
TRBV20-1	TRBJ2-5	-	-	CSARLARETQYF	TGCAGTGCTAGACTAGCGCGGGAGACCCAGTACTTC
TRBV29-1	TRBJ2-5	-	-	CSVEPGQETQYF	TGCAGCGTTGAACCGGGCCAAGAGACCCAGTACTTC
TRBV3-1	TRBJ2-7	-	-	CASSQTGREFDEQYF	TGTGCCAGCAGCCAAACAGGACGGGAGTTCGACGAGCAGTACTTC
TRBV18	TRBJ1-2	TRBD1	-	CASSPSTGTIPSLANYGYTF	TGTGCCAGCTCACCCTCGACAGGGACTATACCTTCCCTAGCTAACTATGGCTACACCTTC
TRBV20-1	TRBJ2-7	TRBD1	-	CSARRTGGSSYEQYF	TGCAGTGCCCGACGGACAGGGGGAAGCTCCTACGAGCAGTACTTC
TRBV7-8	TRBJ2-3	TRBD2	-	CASRGGVSLTDTQYF	TGTGCCAGCAGGGGGGGGGTATCTCTCACAGATACGCAGTATTTT
TRBV27	TRBJ2-1	-	few	CASSLSLDTGEFF	TGTGCCAGCAGTTTATCTCTCGACACAGGCGAGTTCTTC
TRBV12-3/TRBV12-4	TRBJ1-1	-	-	CASSYKSVAFF	TGTGCCAGCAGCTATAAAAGTGTGGCTTTCTTT
TRBV29-1	TRBJ2-7	-	-	CSVLGRLGQYF	TGCAGCGTGTTAGGCCGGCTGGGGCAGTACTTC
TRBV29-1	TRBJ1-2	-	-	CSVEDRLSNYGYTF	TGCAGCGTCGAGGACAGACTCTCTAACTATGGCTACACCTTC
TRBV12-3/TRBV12-4	TRBJ2-2	-	few	CASTPRVSGGELFF	TGTGCCAGCACCCCCAGGGTATCCGGCGGGGAGCTGTTTTTT
TRBV27	TRBJ1-5	-	few	CASSPGGWDNQPQHF	TGTGCCAGCAGTCCTGGGGGTTGGGACAATCAGCCCCAGCATTTT
TRBV4-3	TRBJ2-3	-	few	CASSQDPQAGTQYF	TGCGCCAGCAGCCAAGATCCGCAAGCGGGTACGCAGTATTTT
TRBV7-3	TRBJ1-6	-	few	CASSPTASNSPLHF	TGTGCCAGCAGCCCGACAGCAAGCAATTCACCCCTCCACTTT
TRBV9	TRBJ2-3	TRBD2	-	CASSVGLAGVAHGTDTQYF	TGTGCCAGCAGCGTAGGTCTAGCGGGAGTCGCCCATGGCACAGATACGCAGTATTTT
TRBV20-1	TRBJ1-1	-	few	CSASPPRGANTEAFF	TGCAGTGCTAGCCCCCCGAGGGGCGCGAACACTGAAGCTTTCTTT
TRBV27	TRBJ1-4	-	-	CASKQGVFEKLFF	TGTGCCAGCAAGCAAGGCGTGTTTGAAAAACTGTTTTTT
TRBV25-1	TRBJ2-2	TRBD2	few	CASSESRPGLAGDLGGELFF	TGTGCCAGCAGTGAATCCCGACCGGGACTAGCGGGGGACCTCGGCGGGGAGCTGTTTTTT
TRBV20-1	TRBJ2-1	TRBD2	few	CSARALAGGFWGNEQFF	TGCAGTGCTAGAGCTCTAGCGGGGGGTTTTTGGGGTAATGAGCAGTTCTTC
TRBV12-3/TRBV12-4	TRBJ1-2	-	-	CASSLRQGNRGYTF	TGTGCCAGCAGTTTAAGACAAGGGAACCGTGGCTACACCTTC
TRBV5-1	TRBJ1-6	TRBD1	-	CASSFGDRGPSPLHF	TGCGCCAGCAGCTTCGGGGACAGGGGGCCTTCACCCCTCCACTTT
TRBV7-8	TRBJ2-5	TRBD2	-	CASSLPHGRGQETQYF	TGTGCCAGCAGCTTACCCCACGGGAGGGGGCAAGAGACCCAGTACTTC
TRBV20-1	TRBJ1-4	-	-	CSAIRATNEKLFF	TGCAGTGCTATCCGCGCAACTAATGAAAAACTGTTTTTT
TRBV20-1	TRBJ1-2	-	many	CSASMDANYGYTF	TGCAGTGCTAGTATGGACGCTAACTATGGCTACACCTTC
TRBV20-1	TRBJ1-1	-	-	CSASVSEAFF	TGCAGTGCCTCCGTTTCTGAAGCTTTCTTT
TRBV5-1	TRBJ1-1	-	few	CASKSTTLNTEAFF	TGCGCCAGCAAATCGACGACCTTGAACACTGAAGCTTTCTTT
TRBV4-1	TRBJ2-1	TRBD2	few	CASSQGWQGLNYNEQFF	TGCGCCAGCAGCCAAGGGTGGCAGGGACTAAACTACAATGAGCAGTTCTTC
TRBV3-1	TRBJ2-5	TRBD2	many	CASSPGLAGGEETQYF	TGTGCCAGCAGCCCGGGACTAGCGGGAGGGGAAGAGACCCAGTACTTC
TRBV7-8	TRBJ2-3	TRBD2	-	CASSPKREAIKGTDTQYF	TGTGCCAGCAGCCCCAAGCGGGAGGCTATCAAGGGTACAGATACGCAGTATTTT
TRBV3-1	TRBJ2-2	TRBD1	-	CASSQGQGLTRELFF	TGTGCCAGCAGCCAGGGACAGGGTCTGACCCGGGAGCTGTTTTTT
TRBV5-1	TRBJ1-1	-	-	CASSLVGVGTEAFF	TGCGCCAGCAGCTTGGTTGGGGTGGGGACTGAAGCTTTCTTT
TRBV7-2	TRBJ2-3	-	-	CASSRVGGDADTQYF	TGTGCCAGCAGCCGGGTAGGAGGGGACGCAGATACGCAGTATTTT
TRBV29-1	TRBJ2-1	TRBD2	-	CSAQIAGVPYNEQFF	TGCAGCGCTCAAATAGCGGGAGTGCCCTACAATGAGCAGTTCTTC
TRBV29-1	TRBJ1-2	-	-	CSVERGSIYGYTF	TGCAGCGTTGAACGGGGCAGCATCTATGGCTACACCTTC
TRBV5-6	TRBJ2-7	-	-	CASSLNYRDHEQYF	TGTGCCAGCAGCTTAAATTACAGAGACCACGAGCAGTACTTC
TRBV7-2	TRBJ1-1	TRBD1	-	CASSGRGQGTEAFF	TGTGCCAGCAGCGGAAGGGGGCAGGGGACTGAAGCTTTCTTT
TRBV6-1	TRBJ2-7	TRBD2	-	CASSKGLAGAYEQYF	TGTGCCAGCAGTAAGGGACTAGCGGGGGCCTACGAGCAGTACTTC
TRBV6-5	TRBJ1-1	-	-	CASSYWGKGNTEAFF	TGTGCCAGCAGTTATTGGGGGAAGGGGAACACTGAAGCTTTCTTT
TRBV6-1	TRBJ1-2	TRBD1	-	CASSPGQGSTVGYTF	TGTGCCAGCAGCCCTGGACAGGGGTCTACGGTAGGCTACACCTTC
TRBV20-1	TRBJ1-4	-	-	CSARDTGNEKLFF	TGCAGTGCCCGGGACACGGGAAATGAAAAACTGTTTTTT